Given below is one T cell receptor (beta chain) in context. Its cognate antigen is unknown. The data stem from a study of CD8+CD57+ T cells in acquired aplastic anemia. Study-wide background: Sorted CD4+ and CD8+ cells gave a mean 3.2 ug DNA, range about 0.2 to 27.4 ug.

The germline V gene encodes CDR1 DFQATT and CDR2 SNEGSKA (reference sequence). The CDR3 sequence is 14 residues long. The V gene end was trimmed by 4 bases and the J gene end by 3 bases; junction bases not matched to a gene: 7. Profiling that covered TCR beta VDJ and CDR3 relied on genomic DNA as its template. TCRdb fed the reads into MiXCR, producing one record per CDR3 protein. The data show about 150,000 distinct CDR3 sequences, about 52% seen once. Study conclusions and caveats: Patients and controls shared some 30 CD8+ CDR3 sequences, highly expressed in patients. Any difference that existed in CD8+ Simpson's diversity between patients and controls was not significant.

Previously, flow cytometry had revealed CD8+CD57+ cell expansion in the patients chosen for sequencing. The cohort consisted entirely of patients having severe acquired aplastic anemia. The gene calls are TRBV20-1 and TRBJ2-5; TRBD1 agrees at 8 bases. The receptor was derived from a human donor with aplastic anemia. Sample: sorted CD4+, CD8+, or CD8+CD57+ T cells (not recorded which) from PBMCs. In DNA form, the CDR3 reads TGCAGTGCTACCCGGACAGGGTGGGAAGAGACCCAGTACTTC. Amino acids: CSATRTGWEETQYF.